This T cell receptor beta chain was sequenced for a study of T cell repertoires in cytomegalovirus infection. The study's findings and limits: What dominated the ex vivo response were HLA-C-restricted CMV-specific TCR beta clonotypes. Cumulative public TCR beta family frequency identified carriers of CMV plus the relevant HLA.

Trimming cost V 9 bases and J 2 bases, with 8 bases left between them. Germline assignment: CDR1 LNHDA and CDR2 SQIVND (reference sequence). This CDR3 is 12 amino acids long. TCRdb passed the reads through MiXCR, listing each CDR3 protein once. The sample carries some 680,000 distinct CDR3 sequences, about 40% recorded once. This clonotype appeared a few times. What it binds is unknown. This rearrangement joins TRBV19 to TRBJ1-5; D perhaps matches TRBD1 (5 bases). This receptor was obtained from a human donor in good health (CMV status not recorded). Some clones in this sample may be carry-over from other donors' samples. The source material was PBMCs. The CDR3 nucleotides read TGTGCCAGCTGGGACGGCAATCAGCCCCAGCATTTT. Translated: CASWDGNQPQHF. Looking up the rest from reference TRBV19 and TRBJ1-5 gives the full variable domain: DGGITQSPKYLFRKEGQNVTLSCEQNLNHDAMYWYRQDPGQGLRLIYYSQIVNDFQKGDIAEGYSVSREKKESFPLTVTSAQKNPTAFYLCASWDGNQPQHFGDGTRLSIL.